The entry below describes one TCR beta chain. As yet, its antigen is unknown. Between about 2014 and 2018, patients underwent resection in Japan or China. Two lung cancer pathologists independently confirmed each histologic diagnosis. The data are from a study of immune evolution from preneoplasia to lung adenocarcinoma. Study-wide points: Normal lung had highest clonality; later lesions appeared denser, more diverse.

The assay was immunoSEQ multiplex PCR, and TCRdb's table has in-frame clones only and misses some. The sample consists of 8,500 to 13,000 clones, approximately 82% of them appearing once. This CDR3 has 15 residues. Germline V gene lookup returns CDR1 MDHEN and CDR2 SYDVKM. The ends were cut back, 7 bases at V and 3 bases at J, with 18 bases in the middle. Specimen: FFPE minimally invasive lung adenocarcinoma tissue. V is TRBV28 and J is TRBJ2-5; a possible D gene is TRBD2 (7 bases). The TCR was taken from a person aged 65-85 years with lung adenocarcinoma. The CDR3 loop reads CASTLQQGLKETQYF. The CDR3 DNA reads TGTGCCAGCACCCTCCAACAGGGACTAAAAGAGACCCAGTACTTC. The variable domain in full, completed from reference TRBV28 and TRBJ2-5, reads DVKVTQSSRYLVKRTGEKVFLECVQDMDHENMFWYRQDPGLGLRLIYFSYDVKMKEKGDIPEGYSVSREKKERFSLILESASTNQTSMYLCASTLQQGLKETQYFGPGTRLLVL.